This TCR beta chain was obtained from a study of T-cell reconstitution after alpha-beta-depleted transplantation in children (dated by TCRdb to the mid-2010s). General notes on the study: T-cell immune reconstitution after TCRalphabeta/CD19-depleted allogeneic hematopoietic cell transplantation in children was quantitatively tracked in the study by means of TCR repertoire profiling.

This clonotype has a count of ten or more. Its antigen is unknown. Base qualities are not recorded, but no much larger clone differs from it by a single base. The library was made by PCR. Sequencing instrument: Illumina HiSeq 2500. To normalize quantification of the TCRbeta repertoire, the TCR libraries were built with molecular barcoding that relied on unique molecular identifiers. The public reads were quality trimmed at Q25 with fastp and then assembled into clones with MiXCR by TCRdb, keeping productive beta chains. Under each unique CDR3 protein, matching rows form one entry showing the most common genes and DNA. The sample includes over 150,000 distinct CDR3 sequences, with 5% to 6.5% observed a single time. The top ten clones comprise about 4.3% of the sample. The treatment or condition label, read with the paper, signifies: allogeneic hematopoietic cell transplantation with graft depleted of TCRalphabeta T cells and CD19 B cells. TCRalphabeta/CD19-depleted allogeneic hematopoietic cell grafts were given to the transplant recipients, all of whom were children.

What the work shows at the level of the full study, not this receptor alone: Apparently early alphabetaT-cell count recovery about two months after transplant reportedly relied on only several hundred rapidly expanded clones derived from non-depleted graft cells. In some patients, the high TCRbeta diversity seen at day 60 was put down to recipient T cells and intrathymic progenitors that had survived conditioning. Over subsequent months, a decline in hyperexpanded clone frequencies was noted, and after one year, T-cell counts and TCRbeta diversity were mostly ascribed to newly produced T cells.

The sequence was obtained from a girl in the first two years of life with combined immunodeficiency, due to receive a stem cell transplant. The starting material was PBMCs, obtained before TCRalphabeta/CD19-depleted stem cell transplant.

The DNA reads as follows: TGTGCCAGCAGCGCAAATCTAGAGCAGTTCTTC. It encodes CASSANLEQFF. The rearranged segments are TRBV11-1 and TRBJ2-1, with the D gene too uncertain to name. The CDR1 and CDR2 encoded by the germline V gene (reference sequence) are SGHAT and FQDESV. At the junction V is shortened by 5 bases and J by 10 bases, with 9 bases in between. The CDR3 starts with the cysteine, ends with the phenylalanine, and has 11 residues. Here the CDR3 DNA is all that survives: 33 bases in frame from base 1.